This TCR beta chain comes out of a study of T cell responses to AZD1222 COVID-19 vaccine. Study in general: Combined were second doses at about 4 or about 12 weeks.

Broader study findings: It should be noted that donors were predominantly white British and more often female, and clonal diversity was possibly underestimated. Spike-wide coverage was observed for vaccine-associated CD4 TCRs, with dominant responses at 160-218 and 743-854. Only six or seven AZD1222 recipients tested seropositive at baseline.

V lost 5 bases, J lost 5 bases, and 9 bases lay in between. The CDR3 has 12 residues. Germline CDR1 is MDHEN and CDR2 is SYDVKM. This clone occurred once. Its antigen is not identified. Clones were sequenced by immunoSEQ multiplex PCR, and TCRdb holds only the in-frame ones, with some missing. The table includes 45,000 to 60,000 clones, approximately 80% detected once. The sample was peripheral blood, taken on day 0 of AZD1222 vaccination. This clonotype was sampled from an adult in good health. The chain joins TRBV28 to TRBJ1-1; unclear D gene. CDR3 coding DNA: TGTGCCAGCAGTACTATGGGGACTGAAGCTTTCTTT. Its translation is CASSTMGTEAFF.